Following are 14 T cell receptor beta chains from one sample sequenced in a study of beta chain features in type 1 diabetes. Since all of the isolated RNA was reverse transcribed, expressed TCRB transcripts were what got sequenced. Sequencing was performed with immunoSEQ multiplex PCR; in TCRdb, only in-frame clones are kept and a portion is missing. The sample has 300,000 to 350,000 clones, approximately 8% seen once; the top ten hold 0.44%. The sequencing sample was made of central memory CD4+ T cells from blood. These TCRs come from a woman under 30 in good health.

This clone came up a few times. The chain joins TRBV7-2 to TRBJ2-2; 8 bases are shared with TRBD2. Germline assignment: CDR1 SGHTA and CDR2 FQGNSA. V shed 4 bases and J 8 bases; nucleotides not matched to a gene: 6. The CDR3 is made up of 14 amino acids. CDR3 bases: TGTGCCAGCAGCTCCAGCGGGAGATATGGGGAGCTGTTTTTT. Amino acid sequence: CASSSSGRYGELFF.

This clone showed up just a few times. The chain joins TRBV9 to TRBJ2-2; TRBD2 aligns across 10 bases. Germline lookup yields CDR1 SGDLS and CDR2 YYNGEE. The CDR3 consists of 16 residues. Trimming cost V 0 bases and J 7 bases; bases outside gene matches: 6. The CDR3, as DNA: TGTGCCAGCAGCGTAGCGTCTAGCGGGAGACACGGGGAGCTGTTTTTT. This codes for CASSVASSGRHGELFF.

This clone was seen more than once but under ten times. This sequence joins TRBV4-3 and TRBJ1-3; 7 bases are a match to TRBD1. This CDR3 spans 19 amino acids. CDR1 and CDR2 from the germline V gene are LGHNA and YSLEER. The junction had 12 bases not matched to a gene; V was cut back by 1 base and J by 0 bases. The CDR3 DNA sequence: TGCGCCAGCAGCCAAGTGCTATTAGACAGGGTGGGCTCTGGAAACACCATATATTTT. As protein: CASSQVLLDRVGSGNTIYF.

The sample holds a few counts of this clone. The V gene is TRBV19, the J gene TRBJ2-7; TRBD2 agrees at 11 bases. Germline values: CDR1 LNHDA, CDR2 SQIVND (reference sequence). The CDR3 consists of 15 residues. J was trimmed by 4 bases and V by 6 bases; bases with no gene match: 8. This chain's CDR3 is CASSAEGLAVYEQYF. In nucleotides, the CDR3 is TGTGCCAGTAGCGCAGAGGGACTAGCGGTTTACGAGCAGTACTTC. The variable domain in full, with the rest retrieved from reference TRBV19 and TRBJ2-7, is DGGITQSPKYLFRKEGQNVTLSCEQNLNHDAMYWYRQDPGQGLRLIYYSQIVNDFQKGDIAEGYSVSREKKESFPLTVTSAQKNPTAFYLCASSAEGLAVYEQYFGPGTRLTVT.

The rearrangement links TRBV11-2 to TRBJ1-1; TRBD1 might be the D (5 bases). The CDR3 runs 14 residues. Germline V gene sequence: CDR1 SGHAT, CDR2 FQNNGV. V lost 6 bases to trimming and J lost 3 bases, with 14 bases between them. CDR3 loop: CASRSRETDTEAFF. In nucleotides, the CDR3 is TGTGCCAGCAGGTCCAGGGAAACGGACACTGAAGCTTTCTTT.

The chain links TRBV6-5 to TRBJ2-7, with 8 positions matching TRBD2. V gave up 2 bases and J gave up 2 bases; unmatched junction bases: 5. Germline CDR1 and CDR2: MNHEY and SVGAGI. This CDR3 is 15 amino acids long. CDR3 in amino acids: CASSYTSGETYEQYF. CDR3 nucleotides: TGTGCCAGCAGTTACACTAGCGGTGAAACCTACGAGCAGTACTTC.

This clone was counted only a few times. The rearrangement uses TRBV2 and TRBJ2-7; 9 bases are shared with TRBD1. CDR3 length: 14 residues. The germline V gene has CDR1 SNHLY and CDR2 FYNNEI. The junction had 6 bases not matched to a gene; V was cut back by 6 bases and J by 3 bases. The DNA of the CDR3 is TGTGCCAGCAGCCTCAGACAGGGGGGCTACGAGCAGTACTTC. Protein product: CASSLRQGGYEQYF.

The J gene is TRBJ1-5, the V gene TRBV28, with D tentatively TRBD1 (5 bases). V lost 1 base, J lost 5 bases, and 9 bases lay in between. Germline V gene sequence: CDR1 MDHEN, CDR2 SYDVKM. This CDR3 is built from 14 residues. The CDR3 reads CASSLSTEYQPQHF. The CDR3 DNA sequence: TGTGCCAGCAGTTTATCGACAGAATATCAGCCCCAGCATTTT. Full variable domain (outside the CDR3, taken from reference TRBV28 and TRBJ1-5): DVKVTQSSRYLVKRTGEKVFLECVQDMDHENMFWYRQDPGLGLRLIYFSYDVKMKEKGDIPEGYSVSREKKERFSLILESASTNQTSMYLCASSLSTEYQPQHFGDGTRLSIL.

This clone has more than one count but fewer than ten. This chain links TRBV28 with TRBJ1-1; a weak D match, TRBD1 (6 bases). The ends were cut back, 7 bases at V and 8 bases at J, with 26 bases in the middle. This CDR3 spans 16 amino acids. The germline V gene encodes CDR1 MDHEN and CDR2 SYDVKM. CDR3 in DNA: TGTGCCAGCACTTCCGGGACAAGGGCAGTTTCTGAGGAAGCTTTCTTT. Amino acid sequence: CASTSGTRAVSEEAFF.

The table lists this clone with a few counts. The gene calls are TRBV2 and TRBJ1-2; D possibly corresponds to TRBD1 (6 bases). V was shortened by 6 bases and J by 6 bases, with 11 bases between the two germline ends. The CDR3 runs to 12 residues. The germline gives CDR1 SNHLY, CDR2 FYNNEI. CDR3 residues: CASRAGVHGYTF. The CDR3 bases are TGTGCCAGCAGGGCAGGGGTTCATGGCTACACCTTC.

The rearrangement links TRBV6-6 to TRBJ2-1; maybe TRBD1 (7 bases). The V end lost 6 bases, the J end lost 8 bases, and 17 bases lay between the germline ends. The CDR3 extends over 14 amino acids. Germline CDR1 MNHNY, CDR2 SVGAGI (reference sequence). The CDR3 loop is CASRPSGGRDEQFF. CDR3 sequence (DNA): TGTGCCAGCAGACCATCAGGGGGGCGCGATGAGCAGTTCTTC.

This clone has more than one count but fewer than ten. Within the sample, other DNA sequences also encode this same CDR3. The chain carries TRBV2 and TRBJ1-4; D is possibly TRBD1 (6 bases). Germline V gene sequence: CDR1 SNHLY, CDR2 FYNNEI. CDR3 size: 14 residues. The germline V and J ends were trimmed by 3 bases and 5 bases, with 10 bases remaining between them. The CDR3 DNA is TGTGCCAGCAGTGACGGCCAGGGGAATGAAAAACTGTTTTTT. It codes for CASSDGQGNEKLFF.

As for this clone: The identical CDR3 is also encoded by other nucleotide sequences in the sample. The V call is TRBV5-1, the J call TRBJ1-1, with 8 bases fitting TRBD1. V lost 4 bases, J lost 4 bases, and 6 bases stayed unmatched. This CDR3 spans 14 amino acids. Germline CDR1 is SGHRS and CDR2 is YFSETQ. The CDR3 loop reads CASSTGQGGTEAFF. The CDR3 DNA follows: TGCGCCAGCAGCACCGGACAGGGCGGCACTGAAGCTTTCTTT.

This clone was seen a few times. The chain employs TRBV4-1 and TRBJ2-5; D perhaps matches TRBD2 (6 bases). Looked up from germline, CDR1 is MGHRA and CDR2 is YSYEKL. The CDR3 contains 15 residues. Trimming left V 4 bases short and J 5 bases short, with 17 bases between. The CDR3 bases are TGCGCCAGCAGCCCTGGCCGGGAGAGGCGGGAGACCCAGTACTTC. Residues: CASSPGRERRETQYF.